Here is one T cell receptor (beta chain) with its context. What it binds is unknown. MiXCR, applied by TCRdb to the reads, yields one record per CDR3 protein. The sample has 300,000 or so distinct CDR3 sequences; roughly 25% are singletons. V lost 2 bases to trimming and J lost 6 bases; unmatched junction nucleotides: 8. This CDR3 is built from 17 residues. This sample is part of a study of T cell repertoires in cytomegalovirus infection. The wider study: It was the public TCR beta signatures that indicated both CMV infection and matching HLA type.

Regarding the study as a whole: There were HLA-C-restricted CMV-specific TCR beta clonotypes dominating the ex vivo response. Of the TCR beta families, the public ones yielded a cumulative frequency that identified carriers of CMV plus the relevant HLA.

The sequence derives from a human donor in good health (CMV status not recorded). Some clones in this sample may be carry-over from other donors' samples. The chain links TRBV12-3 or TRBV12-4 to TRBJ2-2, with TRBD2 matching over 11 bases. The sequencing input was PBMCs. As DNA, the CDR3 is TGTGCCAGCAGTTTAAATGTGCCTAGCGGGGGGTCCGGGGAGCTGTTTTTT. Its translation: CASSLNVPSGGSGELFF.